These 10 T cell receptor beta chains came from one sample sequenced in a study of graft-versus-host responses after intestinal transplantation. Here immunoSEQ multiplex PCR was the method, and the copy in TCRdb shows in-frame clones only, minus some. The table records 140,000 or so clones, approximately 91% of them present only once. No cognate antigen is known for these TCRs. Sequencing was performed on unstimulated CD4+ T cells sorted from spleen or lymph node cells, taken before intestinal transplant. The receptor set was obtained from a human donor who received an intestinal transplant.

This clone was picked up one time. The chain recombines TRBV19 with TRBJ2-3; perhaps TRBD2 as D (5 bases). The CDR3 loop spans 15 amino acids. Looked up from germline, CDR1 is LNHDA and CDR2 is SQIVND (reference sequence). The V gene lost 1 base and the J gene lost 4 bases, with 12 bases spanning the gap. The CDR3 nucleotides read TGTGCCAGTAGTATAGCTTACGGGAAAGCAGATACGCAGTATTTT. This codes for CASSIAYGKADTQYF. The full variable domain, rest sourced from reference TRBV19 and TRBJ2-3, is DGGITQSPKYLFRKEGQNVTLSCEQNLNHDAMYWYRQDPGQGLRLIYYSQIVNDFQKGDIAEGYSVSREKKESFPLTVTSAQKNPTAFYLCASSIAYGKADTQYFGPGTRLTVL.

This clone was recorded once. The chain couples TRBV28 to TRBJ2-7, with D possibly matching TRBD1 (7 bases). V gave up 8 bases and J gave up 3 bases, with 17 bases separating them. This CDR3 is built from 14 residues. Germline CDR1 MDHEN, CDR2 SYDVKM. CDR3 nucleotides: TGTGCCAGCTCTTCGGGCAGGGGGGACTACGAGCAGTACTTC. Translated: CASSSGRGDYEQYF.

V gene TRBV7-9 combines with J gene TRBJ2-1; D gene unclear. This CDR3 is built from 11 residues. The germline V gene encodes CDR1 SEHNR and CDR2 FQNEAQ (reference sequence). V dropped 5 bases and J dropped 10 bases, with 9 bases sitting between them. The CDR3 here is CASSAGEEQFF. CDR3 nucleotide sequence: TGTGCCAGCAGCGCCGGAGAGGAGCAGTTCTTC.

The chain recombines TRBV6-1 with TRBJ1-6; TRBD1 matches 9 bases. The CDR3 length is 14 residues. Germline CDR1 MNHNS, CDR2 SASEGT. J lost 10 bases, V lost 4 bases, and 5 bases had no gene match. DNA of the CDR3: TGTGCCAGCAGTGCGAGGACAGGGGAATCACCCCTCCACTTT. This sequence encodes CASSARTGESPLHF.

V and J are TRBV7-2 and TRBJ2-7; 12 bases line up with TRBD2. Germline V CDR1 and CDR2: SGHTA, FQGNSA. CDR3 length equals 15 residues. V lost 5 bases and J lost 2; bases outside the gene matches: 4. CDR3 in amino acids: CASSPRTSGTYEQYF. The CDR3 region has the DNA TGTGCCAGCAGCCCCCGGACTAGCGGGACCTACGAGCAGTACTTC.

The chain uses TRBV7-6 and TRBJ1-5; D remains ambiguous. Germline loops: CDR1 SGHVS, CDR2 FNYEAQ. Trimming cost V 5 bases and J 10 bases, with 21 bases left between them. CDR3 length: 15 amino acids. The CDR3 loop is CASSPIWAPRQPQHF. In nucleotides, the CDR3 is TGTGCCAGCAGCCCCATTTGGGCCCCGCGGCAACCCCAGCATTTT. Full variable domain (missing parts from reference TRBV7-6 and TRBJ1-5): GAGVSQSPRYKVTKRGQDVALRCDPISGHVSLYWYRQALGQGPEFLTYFNYEAQQDKSGLPNDRFSAERPEGSISTLTIQRTEQRDSAMYRCASSPIWAPRQPQHFGDGTRLSIL.

The CDR3 loop reads CASSREGWSYEQYF. CDR3 sequence (DNA): TGTGCCAGCAGCCGGGAGGGTTGGTCCTACGAGCAGTACTTC. This sequence joins TRBV7-2 and TRBJ2-7; 8 nucleotides align to TRBD2. The ends lost 5 bases at V and 1 base at J; junction bases unmatched: 4. This CDR3 region has 14 residues. The germline CDR1 and CDR2 sequences are SGHTA and FQGNSA.

The V call is TRBV28, the J call TRBJ1-1; D not certain. This CDR3 contains 11 residues. Germline CDR1 MDHEN, CDR2 SYDVKM. Trimming pared 3 bases from V and 4 bases from J, leaving 3 bases between. The DNA for the CDR3 is TGTGCCAGCAGTTTCGGCACTGAAGCTTTCTTT. It codes for CASSFGTEAFF.

This clone appeared once. The rearrangement uses TRBV19 and TRBJ1-5, with 9 bases lining up with TRBD1. Trimming took 8 bases from V and 1 from J; bases not matched to a gene: 9. Germline CDR1 reads LNHDA; CDR2 reads SQIVND (reference sequence). The length of the CDR3 is 16 residues. CDR3 region: CASGQGRIVSNQPQHF. DNA of the CDR3: TGTGCCAGTGGACAGGGGAGGATTGTAAGCAATCAGCCCCAGCATTTT.

The V gene is TRBV7-6, the J gene TRBJ2-7, with TRBD2 matching over 7 bases. With 5 bases clipped from V and 2 bases from J, the junction kept 9 bases outside the gene matches. The germline CDR1 and CDR2 sequences are SGHVS and FNYEAQ. The CDR3 loop spans 15 amino acids. In DNA, the CDR3 is TGTGCCAGCAGCCCACTGGGAGGGAGCCCCTACGAGCAGTACTTC. This encodes CASSPLGGSPYEQYF.